These 25 T cell receptor beta chains were all obtained from the same sample, sequenced in a study of neurological immune-mediated disorders. Sample time point: technical triplicate 2. TCRdb reprocessed the 5' RACE reads via MiXCR and lists one record per CDR3 protein. The data hold 25,000 to 35,000 distinct CDR3 sequences, with about an eighth observed a single time. The sequenced material came from CD4+ T cells from blood. These receptors originate from a female donor with HTLV-1-associated myelopathy (HAM/TSP).

This clonotype was observed at least ten times. CDR3 residues: CASSPRGSYNEQFF. The CDR3 DNA reads TGTGCCAGCAGCCCCCGTGGATCCTACAATGAGCAGTTCTTC. V usage is TRBV11-1 and J usage is TRBJ2-1; D unresolved. Trimming cost V 5 bases and J 1 base, with 9 bases left between them. The CDR3 contains 14 residues. CDR1 and CDR2 (germline): SGHAT, FQDESV (reference sequence).

This clonotype was observed many times. The chain has TRBV9 and TRBJ1-1; 7 bases agree with TRBD1. V gave up 0 bases and J gave up 7 bases; unmatched junction bases: 0. Germline assignment: CDR1 SGDLS and CDR2 YYNGEE. This CDR3 spans 12 amino acids. CDR3 in DNA: TGTGCCAGCAGCGTAGGGACAGGTGAAGCTTTCTTT. This gives the protein CASSVGTGEAFF.

Many counts were recorded for this clonotype. The chain employs TRBV28 and TRBJ1-6, with unresolved D. The germline V gene encodes CDR1 MDHEN and CDR2 SYDVKM. This CDR3 contains 12 residues. Trimming removed 10 bases at V and 0 bases at J, with 4 bases between. The DNA of the CDR3 is TGTGCCACCGACTCCTATAATTCACCCCTCCACTTT. It yields the protein CATDSYNSPLHF. The entire variable domain, with the rest obtained from reference TRBV28 and TRBJ1-6, is as follows: DVKVTQSSRYLVKRTGEKVFLECVQDMDHENMFWYRQDPGLGLRLIYFSYDVKMKEKGDIPEGYSVSREKKERFSLILESASTNQTSMYLCATDSYNSPLHFGNGTRLTVT.

This clonotype was counted ten times or more. This rearrangement joins TRBV5-1 to TRBJ1-1; a weak D match, TRBD1 (5 bases). This CDR3 spans 12 amino acids. The V and J ends lost 0 bases and 8 bases respectively, with 8 bases between them. The germline V gene has CDR1 SGHRS and CDR2 YFSETQ. The CDR3 reads CASSLGGEEAFF. For the CDR3, the DNA is TGCGCCAGCAGCTTGGGGGGGGAGGAAGCTTTCTTT.

This clonotype came up a few times. The rearrangement links TRBV29-1 to TRBJ1-1; 9 nucleotides line up with TRBD1. The CDR3 has 13 residues. Germline V CDR1 and CDR2: SQVTM, ANQGSEA. With V trimmed by 6 bases and J by 1 base, 3 bases remained unmatched. In nucleotides, the CDR3 is TGCAGCGTCCTGGACAGGGGGAACACTGAAGCTTTCTTT. Amino acids: CSVLDRGNTEAFF.

This clonotype has ten or more counts. This chain connects TRBV5-1 to TRBJ2-2; D uncertain. Germline CDR1 and CDR2: SGHRS and YFSETQ. This CDR3 region has 14 residues. V was clipped by 2 bases and J by 3 bases, with 8 bases between them. The CDR3 coding sequence is TGCGCCAGCAGCTTTGACACCTACACCGGGGAGCTGTTTTTT. It translates to CASSFDTYTGELFF.

This clonotype was detected many times. V usage is TRBV28 and J usage is TRBJ2-3; TRBD1 matches 8 bases. Trimming at V came to 3 bases and at J to 3 bases, leaving 14 bases not matched to a gene. The CDR3 runs to 18 residues. CDR1 MDHEN and CDR2 SYDVKM come from the germline V gene. In DNA, the CDR3 is TGTGCCAGCAGTTTTAATTTCGGACAGGGAGCAATGACAGATACGCAGTATTTT. Its protein is CASSFNFGQGAMTDTQYF.

This clonotype was picked up many times. This rearrangement joins TRBV9 to TRBJ2-3, with D unresolved. CDR1 and CDR2 from the germline V gene are SGDLS and YYNGEE. V was clipped by 2 bases and J by 0 bases, with 10 bases between them. The CDR3 extends over 15 amino acids. The DNA for the CDR3 is TGTGCCAGCAGCGTCGGACGGATGAGCACAGATACGCAGTATTTT. Protein: CASSVGRMSTDTQYF.

This clonotype was recorded at least ten times. The genes are TRBV7-2 and TRBJ2-3, with TRBD2 matching over 9 bases. Germline trimming cut 4 bases from V and 4 bases from J; bases unmatched to any gene: 6. Germline CDR1 reads SGHTA; CDR2 reads FQGNSA. The CDR3 is 15 amino acids. This chain's CDR3 is CASSSSAGGADTQYF. Written as DNA, the CDR3 is TGTGCCAGCAGCTCTTCAGCGGGAGGTGCAGATACGCAGTATTTT.

This clonotype was counted at least ten times. V and J are TRBV4-1 and TRBJ2-3; 7 nucleotides line up with TRBD1. CDR3 length equals 18 residues. Trimming at V came to 4 bases and at J to 0 bases, leaving 13 bases not matched to a gene. The germline V gene encodes CDR1 MGHRA and CDR2 YSYEKL. CDR3 nucleotides: TGCGCCAGCAGCCGAGCCCCCGGACAGGCCGCTAGCACAGATACGCAGTATTTT. This encodes CASSRAPGQAASTDTQYF.

CDR3 nucleotides: TGTTCTAGCAGCTTGCGTAGCGGGGGGACGAGCACAGATACGCAGTATTTT. Translating gives CSSSLRSGGTSTDTQYF. The genes are TRBV7-3 and TRBJ2-3; 10 bases agree with TRBD2. CDR1 is SGHTA, CDR2 FQGTGA, per germline. There are 17 residues in the CDR3.

This clonotype was counted at least ten times. The gene calls are TRBV19 and TRBJ1-4; no clear D gene. The CDR3 runs to 15 residues. Trimming cost V 1 base and J 1 base, with 7 bases left between them. Germline assignment: CDR1 LNHDA and CDR2 SQIVND (reference sequence). The CDR3, as DNA: TGTGCCAGTAGTATAGGGACCGTAACTAATGAAAAACTGTTTTTT. It translates to CASSIGTVTNEKLFF.

The rearrangement uses TRBV6-6 and TRBJ1-2; D is possibly TRBD1 (5 bases). Germline V gene lookup returns CDR1 MNHNY and CDR2 SVGAGI (reference sequence). This CDR3 is 14 amino acids long. The ends were cut back, 5 bases at V and 6 bases at J, with 16 bases in the middle. In nucleotides, the CDR3 is TGTGCCAGCAGTCCACCCCCCGCAGGGAATGGCTACACCTTC. Its protein product is CASSPPPAGNGYTF.

This clonotype has at least ten counts. The chain uses TRBV20-1 and TRBJ1-6; 9 bases are a match to TRBD1. After removal of 3 bases from V and 7 bases from J, the junction contained 4 bases not matched to a gene. CDR3 length: 14 amino acids. CDR1 and CDR2 from the germline V gene are DFQATT and SNEGSKA (reference sequence). CDR3 sequence reads: CSASRQGGNSPLHF. CDR3 bases: TGCAGTGCTAGTCGACAGGGGGGGAATTCACCCCTCCACTTT.

CDR3 sequence reads: CASGPTEWQAGHEQYF. The CDR3, as DNA: TGTGCTAGTGGTCCCACTGAGTGGCAGGCGGGGCACGAGCAGTACTTC. The chain employs TRBV12-5 and TRBJ2-7, with TRBD2 as a possible D gene (6 bases). The V end was cut by 5 bases, the J end by 5 bases, with 22 bases between. This CDR3 is built from 16 residues. Looked up from germline, CDR1 is LGHNT and CDR2 is FRNRAP.

This clonotype was picked up many times. The chain employs TRBV20-1 and TRBJ2-3; weak D call: TRBD2 (6 bases). This CDR3 region has 16 residues. Germline CDR1 DFQATT, CDR2 SNEGSKA (reference sequence). V lost 4 bases and J lost 1, with 18 bases in between. CDR3 in amino acids: CSATPGAASGTDTQYF. CDR3 sequence (DNA): TGCAGTGCTACCCCGGGCGCGGCTAGCGGCACAGATACGCAGTATTTT.

The sample holds many counts of this clonotype. The V call is TRBV2, the J call TRBJ2-5, with D perhaps matching TRBD2 (6 bases). CDR3 length: 17 residues. V lost 0 bases and J 7 bases, leaving 21 bases between the germline ends. The germline V gene encodes CDR1 SNHLY and CDR2 FYNNEI. CDR3 loop: CASSEALGRGQIGTQYF. DNA for the CDR3: TGTGCCAGCAGTGAAGCGCTGGGGCGGGGTCAGATAGGGACCCAGTACTTC. The full variable domain, with the rest looked up from reference TRBV2 and TRBJ2-5, is EPEVTQTPSHQVTQMGQEVILRCVPISNHLYFYWYRQILGQKVEFLVSFYNNEISEKSEIFDDQFSVERPDGSNFTLKIRSTKLEDSAMYFCASSEALGRGQIGTQYFGPGTRLLVL.

This chain uses TRBV29-1 with TRBJ2-5, with D maybe TRBD1 (5 bases). Germline V gene lookup returns CDR1 SQVTM and CDR2 ANQGSEA. V shed 3 bases and J shed 5 bases, with 13 bases lying between them. This CDR3 has 13 residues. The CDR3 loop reads CSVEVVGRETQYF. The CDR3, as DNA: TGCAGCGTTGAGGTGGTGGGGCGTGAGACCCAGTACTTC.

This clonotype was picked up many times. V usage is TRBV5-5 and J usage is TRBJ2-1; the D gene is possibly TRBD2 (5 bases). Deletions cut 3 bases from V and 0 bases from J, with 10 bases between. The CDR3 contains 15 residues. CDR1 SGHKS and CDR2 YYEKEE come from the germline V gene (reference sequence). CDR3 amino acids: CASSSQLGSYNEQFF. CDR3 sequence (DNA): TGTGCCAGCAGCTCACAACTAGGCTCCTACAATGAGCAGTTCTTC.

This clonotype was counted many times. The V call is TRBV7-2, the J call TRBJ2-1; perhaps TRBD2 as D (6 bases). Germline V CDR1 and CDR2: SGHTA, FQGNSA. The V gene lost 5 bases and the J gene lost 7 bases, with 18 bases spanning the gap. The CDR3 sequence is 15 residues long. The CDR3 reads CASSPSTSRFNEQFF. The CDR3 bases are TGTGCCAGCAGCCCCTCGACTAGTAGGTTTAATGAGCAGTTCTTC. The full variable domain, rest sourced from reference TRBV7-2 and TRBJ2-1, is GAGVSQSPSNKVTEKGKDVELRCDPISGHTALYWYRQSLGQGLEFLIYFQGNSAPDKSGLPSDRFSAERTGGSVSTLTIQRTQQEDSAVYLCASSPSTSRFNEQFFGPGTRLTVL.

There are many counts of this clonotype. The chain uses TRBV11-2 and TRBJ1-1; D possibly corresponds to TRBD1 (5 bases). This CDR3 is 13 amino acids long. The ends were cut back, 5 bases at V and 0 bases at J, with 7 bases in the middle. Germline V gene sequence: CDR1 SGHAT, CDR2 FQNNGV. The CDR3 bases are TGTGCCAGCAGCGTGACAGTGAACACTGAAGCTTTCTTT. This sequence encodes CASSVTVNTEAFF.

This chain uses TRBV20-1 with TRBJ2-1; weak D call: TRBD2 (5 bases). The CDR3 is made up of 13 amino acids. Trimming shortened V by 4 bases and J by 12 bases, and 19 bases separated the two germline ends. Germline loops: CDR1 DFQATT, CDR2 SNEGSKA (reference sequence). Here the CDR3 reads CSANPSGLSGQFF. DNA for the CDR3: TGCAGTGCTAACCCGAGCGGCCTATCGGGGCAGTTCTTC.

This clonotype was counted at least ten times. The chain couples TRBV3-1 to TRBJ2-7; 7 bases agree with TRBD1. There are 11 residues in the CDR3. With V trimmed by 5 bases and J by 6 bases, 1 base remained unmatched. Germline lookup yields CDR1 LGHDT and CDR2 YNNKEL (reference sequence). CDR3 in amino acids: CASSNRGEQYF. The CDR3, as DNA: TGTGCCAGCAGCAACAGGGGCGAGCAGTACTTC.

This clonotype appeared many times. V gene TRBV4-3 combines with J gene TRBJ2-3, with 16 bases that match TRBD2. The junction had 6 bases not matched to a gene; V was cut back by 1 base and J by 8 bases. The CDR3 spans 17 residues. CDR1 and CDR2 from the germline V gene are LGHNA and YSLEER. In nucleotides, the CDR3 is TGCGCCAGCAGCCAAGCGGGACTAGCGGGGGGGCGTGGTACGCAGTATTTT. It yields the protein CASSQAGLAGGRGTQYF.

This clonotype was counted a few times. This chain connects TRBV12-2 to TRBJ2-5. TRBV12-2 is a documented pseudogene. CDR3 length equals 16 residues. The chain's CDR3 is CASRLVLDLDEETQYF. The CDR3 DNA follows: TGTGCAAGTCGCTTAGTGTTGGATCTGGACGAGGAGACCCAGTACTTC.